A selection of T cell receptor beta chains follows, all from one sample in a study of T cells after yellow fever vaccination. Using its own MiXCR run on the 5' RACE reads, TCRdb lists one record per CDR3 protein. The data show about 220,000 distinct CDR3 sequences, approximately 6.8% seen once. The sequenced sample was CD4+ T cells sorted from PBMCs, obtained on the day of the yellow fever booster vaccination. The receptors shown here come from a young man who received the YFV17D yellow fever vaccine. CDR3s include the opening cysteine and the closing phenylalanine or tryptophan. D genes are given only for firm matches. Clone size is stated in some rows and not others, as once, few, many or a class when expanded.

j_gene | abundance | v_gene | d_gene | CDR3nt | CDR3aa
TRBJ1-3 | . | TRBV5-1 | . | TGCGCCAGCAGCTTGGATAACAGCCAGCGCTCTGGAAACACCATATATTTT | CASSLDNSQRSGNTIYF
TRBJ1-2 | few | TRBV24-1 | TRBD1 | TGTGCCACCAGTGACCCCCCCGGGACAGTTCAATTC | CATSDPPGTVQF
TRBJ2-2 | few | TRBV19 | TRBD2 | TGTGCCAGTAGTTCGCTAGCGGAGAACACCGGGGAGCTGTTTTTT | CASSSLAENTGELFF
TRBJ2-7 | many | TRBV5-1 | . | TGCGCCAGCAGCATCGACAGGTTAAGCTCCTACGAGCAGTACTTC | CASSIDRLSSYEQYF
TRBJ2-1 | few | TRBV7-9 | TRBD1 | TGTGCCAGCGGGACAGGGATTCACAATGAGCAGTTCTTC | CASGTGIHNEQFF
TRBJ2-5 | . | TRBV19 | . | TGTGCCAGTAGTACCGCAGGGGGGCCTGCGGGGACCCAGTACTTC | CASSTAGGPAGTQYF
TRBJ2-1 | few | TRBV5-4 | TRBD2 | TGTGCCAGCAGCTTGGGGACTAGCGGGAGTTATGAGCAGTTCTTC | CASSLGTSGSYEQFF
TRBJ2-7 | few | TRBV6-1 | . | TGTGCCAGCAGTGAAGGGTCAGGACAGCGGTTTTACGAGCAGTACTTC | CASSEGSGQRFYEQYF
TRBJ2-1 | . | TRBV7-2 | TRBD1 | TGTGCCAGCAACCTGGACAGGGGCCTATACAATGAGCAGTTCTTC | CASNLDRGLYNEQFF
TRBJ1-2 | . | TRBV6-1 | . | TGTGCCAGCAGTGAAAGGCACCACTATGGCTACACCTTC | CASSERHHYGYTF
TRBJ2-1 | . | TRBV30 | . | TGTGCCTGTCCGGGACGGAAGAATGAGCAGTTCTTC | CACPGRKNEQFF
TRBJ2-5 | . | TRBV2 | . | TGTGCCAGAGGCCGGGAGACCCAGTACTTC | CARGRETQYF
TRBJ2-5 | few | TRBV7-2 | TRBD2 | TGTGCCAGCAGCCCACCAGCGGGAGTGGGAGAGACCCAGTACTTC | CASSPPAGVGETQYF